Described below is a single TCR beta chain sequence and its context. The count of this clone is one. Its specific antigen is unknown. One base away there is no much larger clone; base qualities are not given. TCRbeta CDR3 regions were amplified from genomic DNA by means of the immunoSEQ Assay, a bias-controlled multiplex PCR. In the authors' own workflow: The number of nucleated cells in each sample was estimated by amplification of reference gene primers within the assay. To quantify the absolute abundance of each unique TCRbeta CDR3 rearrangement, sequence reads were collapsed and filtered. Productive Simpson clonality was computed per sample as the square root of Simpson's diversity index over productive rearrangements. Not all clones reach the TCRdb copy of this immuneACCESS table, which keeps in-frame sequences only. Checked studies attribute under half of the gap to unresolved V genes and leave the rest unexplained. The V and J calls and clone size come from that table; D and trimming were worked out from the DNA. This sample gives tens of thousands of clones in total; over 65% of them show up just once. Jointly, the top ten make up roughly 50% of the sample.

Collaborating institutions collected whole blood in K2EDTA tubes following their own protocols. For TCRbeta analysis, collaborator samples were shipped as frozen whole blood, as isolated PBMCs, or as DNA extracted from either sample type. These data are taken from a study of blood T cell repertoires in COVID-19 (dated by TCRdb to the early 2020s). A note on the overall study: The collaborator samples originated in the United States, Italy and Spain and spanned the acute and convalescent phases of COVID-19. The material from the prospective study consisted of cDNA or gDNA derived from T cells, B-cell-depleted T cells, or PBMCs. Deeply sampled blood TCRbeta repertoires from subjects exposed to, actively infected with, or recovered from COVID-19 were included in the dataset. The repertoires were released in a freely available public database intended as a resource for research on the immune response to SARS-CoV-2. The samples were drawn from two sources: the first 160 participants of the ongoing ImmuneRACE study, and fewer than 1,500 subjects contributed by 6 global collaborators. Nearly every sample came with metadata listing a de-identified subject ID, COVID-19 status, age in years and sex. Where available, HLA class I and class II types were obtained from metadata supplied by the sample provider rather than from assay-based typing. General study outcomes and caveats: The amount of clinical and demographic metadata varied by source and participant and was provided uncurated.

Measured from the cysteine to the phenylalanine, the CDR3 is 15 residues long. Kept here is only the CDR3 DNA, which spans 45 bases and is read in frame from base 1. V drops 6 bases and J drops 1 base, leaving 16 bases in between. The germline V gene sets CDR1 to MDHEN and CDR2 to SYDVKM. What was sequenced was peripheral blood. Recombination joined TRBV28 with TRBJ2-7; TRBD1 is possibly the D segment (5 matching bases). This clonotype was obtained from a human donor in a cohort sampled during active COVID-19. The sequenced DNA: TGTGCCAGCAGACCAAATACAGGTTTATCCTACGAGCAGTACTTC. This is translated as CASRPNTGLSYEQYF.